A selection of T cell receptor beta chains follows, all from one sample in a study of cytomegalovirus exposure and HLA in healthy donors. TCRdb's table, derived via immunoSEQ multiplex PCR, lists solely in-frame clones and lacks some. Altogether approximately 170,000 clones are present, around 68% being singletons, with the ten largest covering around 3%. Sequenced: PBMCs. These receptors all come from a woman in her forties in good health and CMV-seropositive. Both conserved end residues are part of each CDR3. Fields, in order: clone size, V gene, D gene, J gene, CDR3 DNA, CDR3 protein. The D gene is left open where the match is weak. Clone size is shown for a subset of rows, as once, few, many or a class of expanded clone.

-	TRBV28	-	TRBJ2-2	TGTGCCAGCAGTCCGGGAACGAACACCGGGGAGCTGTTTTTT	CASSPGTNTGELFF
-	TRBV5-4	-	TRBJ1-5	TGTGCCAGCAGCTTGCGGGGGGCGAATCAGCCCCAGCATTTT	CASSLRGANQPQHF
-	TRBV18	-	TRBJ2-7	TGTGCCAGCTCAGACAGACAGAACGAGTACGAGCAGTACTTC	CASSDRQNEYEQYF
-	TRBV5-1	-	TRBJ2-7	TGCGCCAGCAGCTTTGGACTTTCCTACGAGCAGTACTTC	CASSFGLSYEQYF
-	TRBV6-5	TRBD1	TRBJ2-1	TGTGCCAGCAGTTCCGGGACAGGGTCCAATGAGCAGTTCTTC	CASSSGTGSNEQFF
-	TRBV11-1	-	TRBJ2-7	TGTGCCAGCAGCCCCCGGAACGGGGCCTACGAGCAGTACTTC	CASSPRNGAYEQYF
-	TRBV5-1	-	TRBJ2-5	TGCGCCAGCAGCCGCAACGGGGAGACCCAGTACTTC	CASSRNGETQYF
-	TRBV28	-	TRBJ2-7	TGTGCCAGCACGGAGGTTGGTTCCTACGAGCAGTACTTC	CASTEVGSYEQYF
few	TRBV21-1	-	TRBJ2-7	TGTGCCAGCATTCGAAGCGGGAGGGCCAACGGGTACGAGCAGTACTTC	CASIRSGRANGYEQYF
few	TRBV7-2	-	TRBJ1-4	TGTGCCAGCAGCCCTGGGTTTGAGGCGGGTGAAAAACTGTTTTTT	CASSPGFEAGEKLFF
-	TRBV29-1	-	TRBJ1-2	TGCAGCGTTGAAAGGGGCCAAGGTAACTATGGCTACACCTTC	CSVERGQGNYGYTF
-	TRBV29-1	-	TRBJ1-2	TGCAGCGTACAGGGAATACACCAATATGGCTACCCCTTC	CSVQGIHQYGYPF
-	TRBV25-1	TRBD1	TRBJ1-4	TGTGCCAGCAGTGACCTGACAGGGGCCTCGAAACTGTTTTTT	CASSDLTGASKLFF
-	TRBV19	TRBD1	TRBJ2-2	TGTGCCAGCACTACAGGGGGTCAATGGGGCACCGGGGAGCTGTTTTTT	CASTTGGQWGTGELFF
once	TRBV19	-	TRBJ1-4	TGTGCCAGTACCCTCGTCGGGGGGCGAACGAGGGAAAAACTGTTTTTT	CASTLVGGRTREKLFF
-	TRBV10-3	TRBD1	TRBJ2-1	TGTGCCATCAGTTCCGGGACAGGGGCCTCCGTTGTCGATGAGCAGTTCTTC	CAISSGTGASVVDEQFF
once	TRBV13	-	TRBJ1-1	TGTGCCAGCAGCTTAGGTCAGGTGAACACTGAAGCTTTCTTT	CASSLGQVNTEAFF
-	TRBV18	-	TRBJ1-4	TGTGCCAGCTCACCGGAGGGACTCTCGAATGAAAAACTGTTTTTT	CASSPEGLSNEKLFF
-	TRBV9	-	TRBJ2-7	TGTGCCAGCAGCGTAGAGGCCGGGGGACCCTACGAGCAGTACTTC	CASSVEAGGPYEQYF
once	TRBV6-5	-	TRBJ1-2	TGTGCCAGCAGTTACGCACAGTCGTATGGCTACACCTTC	CASSYAQSYGYTF
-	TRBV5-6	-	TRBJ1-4	TGTGCCAGCAGCCCGAGGAACTACCACCCAACTAATGAAAAACTGTTTTTT	CASSPRNYHPTNEKLFF
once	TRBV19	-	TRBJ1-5	TGTGCCAGCAATACAGGGCTAGATCAGCCCCAGCATTTT	CASNTGLDQPQHF
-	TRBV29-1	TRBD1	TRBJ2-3	TGCAGCGTTGAATATACGGGAGAGGCAGGGGGCGCAGATACGCAGTATTTT	CSVEYTGEAGGADTQYF
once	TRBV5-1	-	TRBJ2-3	TGCGCCAGCAGCCCCGGACAAACTAGCACAGATACGCAGTATTTT	CASSPGQTSTDTQYF
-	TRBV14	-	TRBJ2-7	TGTGCCAGCAGCCCGGGGTCTAGAGAGCAGTACTTC	CASSPGSREQYF
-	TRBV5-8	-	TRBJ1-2	TGTGCCAGCAGCTTGGCCCCAGGGGTCTCACGTGGCTACACCTTC	CASSLAPGVSRGYTF
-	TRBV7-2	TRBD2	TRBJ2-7	TGTGCCAGCAGCCCTGGGAGGGGTCGCGACGAGCAGTACTTC	CASSPGRGRDEQYF
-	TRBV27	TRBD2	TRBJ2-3	TGTGCCAGCAAGTTGGGAGGGGTAGATACGCAGTATTTT	CASKLGGVDTQYF
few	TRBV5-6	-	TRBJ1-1	TGTGCCAGCAGCTTGAGGGGGGGAGCTTTCTTT	CASSLRGGAFF
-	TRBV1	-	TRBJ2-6	TGCACCAGCAGCCAAGATAGAGGGGGGGAAGTTGGGGCCAACGTCCTGACTTTC	CTSSQDRGGEVGANVLTF
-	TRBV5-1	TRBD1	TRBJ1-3	TGCGCCAGCAGCTTCACAGGGGACGGAAACACCATATATTTT	CASSFTGDGNTIYF
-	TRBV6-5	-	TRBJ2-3	TGTGCCAGCAGTTACGCCGCGGGGAGCACAGATACGCAGTATTTT	CASSYAAGSTDTQYF
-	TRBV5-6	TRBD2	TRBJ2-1	TGTGCCAGCAGCAGAAGCGGGGGGAATGAGCAGTTCTTC	CASSRSGGNEQFF
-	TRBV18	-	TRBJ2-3	TGTGCCAGCTCGTCAAACAGGGTGGATACGCAGTATTTT	CASSSNRVDTQYF
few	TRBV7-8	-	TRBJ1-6	TGTGCCAGCAGCTTAATCAGGGGCTCTAATTCACCCCTCAACTTT	CASSLIRGSNSPLNF
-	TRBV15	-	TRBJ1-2	TGTGCCACCAGCAGAGCGGAGAGTCTTTATGGCTACACCTTC	CATSRAESLYGYTF
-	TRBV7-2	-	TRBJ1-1	TGTGCCAGCAGCAGAGGGCAGTTATGGATGAACACTGAAGCTTTCTTT	CASSRGQLWMNTEAFF
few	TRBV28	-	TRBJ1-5	TGTGCCAGCAGTTTGGGGGGAGGCAATCAGCCCCAGCATTTT	CASSLGGGNQPQHF
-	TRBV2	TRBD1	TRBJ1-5	TGTGCCAGCAGTTACACAGGGGGCAGGCAGCCCCAGCATTTT	CASSYTGGRQPQHF
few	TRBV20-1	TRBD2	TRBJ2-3	TGCAGTGTACTAGCGGGAGGTGCGCAGTATTTT	CSVLAGGAQYF
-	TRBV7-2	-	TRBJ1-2	TGTGCCAGCACCATCGAGCGGACAGATGGCTACACCTTC	CASTIERTDGYTF
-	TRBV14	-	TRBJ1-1	TGTGCCAGCAGCCAACGGGGGGAGACTGAAGCTTTCTTT	CASSQRGETEAFF
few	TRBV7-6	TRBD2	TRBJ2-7	TGTGCCAGCAGCCCTGGGCTAGCGGGAGGGTACGAGCAGTACTTC	CASSPGLAGGYEQYF
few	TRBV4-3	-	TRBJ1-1	TGCGCCAGCAGCCAAGCGGAGACAGGAAACACTGAAGCTTTCTTT	CASSQAETGNTEAFF
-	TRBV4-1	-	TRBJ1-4	TGCGCCAGCAGCCATTATGCAACTAATGAAAAACTGTTTTTT	CASSHYATNEKLFF
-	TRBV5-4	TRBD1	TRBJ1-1	TGTGCCAGCAGCCAAGCCGGGACAGGGTTAAGTACTGAAGCTTTCTTT	CASSQAGTGLSTEAFF
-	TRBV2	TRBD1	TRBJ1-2	TGTGCCAGCAGTGGAGACAGGGACTATGGCTACACCTTC	CASSGDRDYGYTF
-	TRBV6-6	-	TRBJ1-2	TGTGCCAGCAGTTACTCGAGGGATTCAGGTGGCTACACCTTC	CASSYSRDSGGYTF
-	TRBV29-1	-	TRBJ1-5	TGCAGCGTTGACACAGGGATCGGTCAGCCCCAGAATTTT	CSVDTGIGQPQNF
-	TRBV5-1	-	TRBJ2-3	TGCGCCAGCAGCTTGGATCCAGGGGTGGCAGATACGCAGTATTTT	CASSLDPGVADTQYF
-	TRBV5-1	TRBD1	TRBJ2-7	TGCGCCAGCAGCGCCGCCGGGACAGGGAATCCCTACGAGCAGTACTTC	CASSAAGTGNPYEQYF
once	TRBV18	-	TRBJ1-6	TGTGCCAGCTCCCCGCGACAGGAAAAGGATTCACCCCTCAACTTT	CASSPRQEKDSPLNF
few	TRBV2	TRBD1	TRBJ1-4	TGTGCCAGCAGTTTGGACAGGGGTGATGAAAAACTGTTTTTT	CASSLDRGDEKLFF
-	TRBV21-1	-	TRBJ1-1	TGTGCCAGCAGCAAAGGGACAGGGAAAGCTTTCTTT	CASSKGTGKAFF
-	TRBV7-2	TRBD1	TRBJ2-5	TGTGCCAGCAGCTCGTGGGGACAGCAAGAGACCCAGTACTTC	CASSSWGQQETQYF